The TCR beta chain under discussion was sequenced for a study of beta chain features in type 1 diabetes. Overall study results and limits: In these data, an HLA type influence on TCRB rearrangement remained unresolved. More deletions and fewer insertions at VDJ junctions were seen in type 1 diabetes patients. All four CD4+ subsets from Type 1 diabetes patients carried moderately but significantly shorter TCRB CDR3s.

Cell sorting via CD45RO/CCR7/CD25/CD127/CD95/CD27 was performed to obtain CD4+ naive, central memory, regulatory and stem cell-like memory cells. cDNA synthesis used the whole RNA isolate, giving expressed TCRB sequences. Each sample of naive, central memory or regulatory T cells had, on average, roughly 3.5 million reads. The table came from immunoSEQ multiplex PCR; TCRdb's copy has only in-frame clones and leaves some out. The table records about 180,000 clones, around 7.8% of them present only once. This clone came up once. Its specificity is not known. The identical CDR3 is also encoded by other nucleotide sequences in the sample. The CDR3 covers 12 residues. Germline loops: CDR1 MGHDK, CDR2 SYGVNS. V lost 8 bases, J lost 4 bases, and 3 bases stayed unmatched.

V usage is TRBV25-1 and J usage is TRBJ2-5, with 8 bases aligning to TRBD2. The sample was central memory CD4+ T cells from blood. This sequence originates from a woman aged 40 to 49 with type 1 diabetes. CDR3 protein: CASGRGGETQYF. For the CDR3, the DNA is TGTGCCAGCGGACGGGGGGGAGAGACCCAGTACTTC.